This T cell receptor beta chain emerged from a study of blood T cells in healthy people across ages. Study-wide findings and caveats: When one million T cells were used, diversity estimates were thought to be underestimates. With unsorted PBMCs, a conclusive comparison of naive versus antigen-experienced cells was not possible. Roughly linear age-related decline in beta diversity appeared, significant by age around 38.

PCR was performed a second time for about 7 to 11 cycles using a sample-barcoded 5' primer and a J-beta primer mix. A minimum of 3 million CDR3-containing paired-end reads was obtained for each sample. TCRdb ran MiXCR on the 5' RACE reads and lists one entry per CDR3 protein. Among about 1,000,000 distinct CDR3 sequences listed, 40% to 55% were seen once. Notes on this clonotype: Its target is not known.

The clonotype was recovered from a woman aged 55 to 70 in good health. The material sequenced was blood.

CDR3 in amino acids: CSVRPGGDGYEQYF. DNA of the CDR3: TGCAGCGTTCGACCGGGAGGGGATGGCTACGAGCAGTACTTC. The genes are TRBV29-1 and TRBJ2-7, with 8 bases matching TRBD2. Germline CDR1 is SQVTM and CDR2 is ANQGSEA. The CDR3 is 14 residues long. V shed 5 bases and J 3 bases; nucleotides not matched to a gene: 9.